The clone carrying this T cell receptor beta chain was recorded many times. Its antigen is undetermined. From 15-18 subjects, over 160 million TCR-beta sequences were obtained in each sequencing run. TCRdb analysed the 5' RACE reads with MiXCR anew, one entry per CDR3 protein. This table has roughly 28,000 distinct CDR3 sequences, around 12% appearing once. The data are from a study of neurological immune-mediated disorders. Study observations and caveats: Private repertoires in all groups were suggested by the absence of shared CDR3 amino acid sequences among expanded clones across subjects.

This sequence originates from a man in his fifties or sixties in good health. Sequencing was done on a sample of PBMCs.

Here the CDR3 DNA reads TGCGCCAGCTCCCGGGACGGGCTCTTGGCTAACTATGGCTACACCTTC. This sequence encodes CASSRDGLLANYGYTF. This chain uses TRBV5-1 with TRBJ1-2, with D perhaps matching TRBD1 (5 bases). V gave up 7 bases and J gave up 0 bases, with 19 bases separating them. The CDR3 covers 16 residues. Per germline, CDR1 SGHRS and CDR2 YFSETQ.